These 25 T cell receptor beta chains came from one sample sequenced in a study of beta chain features in type 1 diabetes. These receptors' antigens are unknown. Overall study results and limits: A moderate, significant TCRB CDR3 shortening appeared in type 1 diabetes across four CD4+ subsets.

Expressed TCRB transcripts were sequenced after all isolated RNA was converted to cDNA. Generated by immunoSEQ multiplex PCR, the TCRdb table keeps only in-frame clones and is missing some. This table holds 680,000 or so clones, 10% to 15% found once. Sequences were obtained from naive CD4+ T cells from blood. The origin of the receptors is a young man with type 1 diabetes.

This clone occurred a few times. The chain employs TRBV4-1 and TRBJ1-2; 8 positions agree with TRBD1. The CDR3 spans 16 residues. Germline-derived CDR1 and CDR2 are MGHRA and YSYEKL. V lost 0 bases, J lost 6 bases, and 9 bases stayed unmatched. The CDR3 nucleotides read TGCGCCAGCAGCCAAGACCGGACAGGGTCTCGGCATGGCTACACCTTC. This codes for CASSQDRTGSRHGYTF.

There are a few counts of this clone. CDR3 nucleotides: TGTGCCAGCAGGAACAGGGAGAACACTGAAGCTTTCTTT. It is translated as CASRNRENTEAFF. V usage is TRBV4-2 and J usage is TRBJ1-1, with D possibly TRBD1 on 6 matching bases. V was clipped by 6 bases and J by 1 base, with 9 bases between them. CDR3 size: 13 residues. Germline V CDR1 and CDR2: LGHNA, YNFKEQ.

DNA of the CDR3: TGCGCCAGCAGCCAAGAGTTTCCCGGGGGGAAGGCCAACAATGAGCAGTTCTTC. Translated: CASSQEFPGGKANNEQFF. This sequence joins TRBV4-1 and TRBJ2-1; 7 nucleotides match TRBD2. Germline lookup yields CDR1 MGHRA and CDR2 YSYEKL. V lost 0 bases and J lost 5; bases outside the gene matches: 13. The length of the CDR3 is 18 residues.

The genes are TRBV6-1 and TRBJ1-1; D remains unclear. Trimming pared 2 bases from V and 11 bases from J, leaving 15 bases between. CDR1 and CDR2 from the germline V gene are MNHNS and SASEGT. This CDR3 comprises 13 residues. The CDR3 protein is CASSELMRREAFF. DNA of the CDR3: TGTGCCAGCAGTGAATTAATGAGAAGGGAGGCTTTCTTT.

The J gene is TRBJ1-2, the V gene TRBV5-6; no definite D call. Between the trimmed V and J ends, which lost 0 bases and 3 bases, there was a span of 12 bases. CDR3 size: 15 residues. Germline CDR1 and CDR2: SGHDT and YYEEEE. The CDR3 DNA follows: TGTGCCAGCAGCTTGGGCCAGGCCGCTGACTATGGCTACACCTTC. This gives the protein CASSLGQAADYGYTF.

This clone showed up just a few times. The V call is TRBV19, the J call TRBJ1-1, with D maybe TRBD1 (6 bases). The CDR3 covers 14 residues. V was pared by 4 bases and J by 4 bases, with 13 bases between. Per the germline V gene, CDR1 is LNHDA and CDR2 is SQIVND (reference sequence). DNA for the CDR3: TGTGCCAGTAGTACAATACAGGGCGCCACTGAAGCTTTCTTT. It specifies CASSTIQGATEAFF.

A few counts support this clone. This chain uses TRBV11-2 with TRBJ1-1, with unresolved D. The CDR3 totals 14 residues. The germline CDR1 and CDR2 sequences are SGHAT and FQNNGV. The ends were cut back, 1 base at V and 3 bases at J, with 9 bases in the middle. The CDR3 coding sequence is TGTGCCAGCAGCTTAGCCCTCGCGGACACTGAAGCTTTCTTT. It encodes CASSLALADTEAFF.

This clone has more than one count but fewer than ten. V usage is TRBV27 and J usage is TRBJ2-2, with a weak D call TRBD1 (6 bases). V lost 3 bases, J lost 4 bases, and 9 bases lay in between. Germline V gene sequence: CDR1 MNHEY, CDR2 SMNVEV (reference sequence). The CDR3 has 14 residues. The CDR3 sequence: CASSFRGGTGELFF. CDR3 coding DNA: TGTGCCAGCAGTTTCAGGGGTGGCACCGGGGAGCTGTTTTTT.

This rearrangement joins TRBV7-9 to TRBJ2-6; TRBD1 aligns across 8 bases. From germline, CDR1 is SEHNR and CDR2 FQNEAQ (reference sequence). The CDR3 is made up of 17 amino acids. V lost 1 base, J lost 0 bases, and 2 bases stayed unmatched. The CDR3: CASSLDRGASGANVLTF. For the CDR3, the DNA is TGTGCCAGCAGCTTAGACAGGGGGGCCTCTGGGGCCAACGTCCTGACTTTC.

This clone was found a few times. This chain uses TRBV30 with TRBJ2-2; TRBD2 is a possible D gene (6 bases). V was trimmed by 1 base and J by 2 bases, leaving 8 bases between them. Germline loops: CDR1 GTSNPN, CDR2 SVGIG (reference sequence). This CDR3 region has 14 residues. The CDR3 DNA sequence: TGTGCCTGGAGTGCCGGGAGCAACACCGGGGAGCTGTTTTTT. Its translation: CAWSAGSNTGELFF. Variable domain in full (rest from reference TRBV30 and TRBJ2-2): SQTIHQWPATLVQPVGSPLSLECTVEGTSNPNLYWYRQAAGRGLQLLFYSVGIGQISSEVPQNLSASRPQDRQFILSSKKLLLSDSGFYLCAWSAGSNTGELFFGEGSRLTVL.

This chain connects TRBV18 to TRBJ2-5; D call uncertain. V lost 0 bases to trimming and J lost 5 bases, with 10 bases between them. This CDR3 spans 14 amino acids. Germline CDR1 is KGHSH and CDR2 is LQKENI. As DNA, the CDR3 is TGTGCCAGCTCACCACCATCAGGTTCCGAGACCCAGTACTTC. This encodes CASSPPSGSETQYF.

This sequence joins TRBV9 and TRBJ1-2, with a possible D match to TRBD1 (6 bases). This CDR3 region has 15 residues. V was clipped by 3 bases and J by 7 bases, with 19 bases between them. Per the germline V gene, CDR1 is SGDLS and CDR2 is YYNGEE. The CDR3 sequence: CASSAIPPGGGGYTF. As DNA, the CDR3 is TGTGCCAGCAGCGCAATACCGCCGGGGGGCGGTGGCTACACCTTC.

The chain is built from TRBV4-1 and TRBJ2-5, with D perhaps being TRBD1 or TRBD2 (6 bases each). CDR3 size: 15 residues. CDR1 is MGHRA, CDR2 YSYEKL, per germline. Trimming stripped 4 bases from V and 4 bases from J, with 16 bases between. CDR3: CASSPKQGGAETQYF. The DNA of the CDR3 is TGCGCCAGCAGCCCTAAACAGGGAGGCGCAGAGACCCAGTACTTC.

V usage is TRBV27 and J usage is TRBJ1-1; TRBD1 matches at 8 bases. The CDR3 spans 14 residues. V shed 7 bases, J shed 5 bases, and the junction held 9 bases outside the gene matches. CDR1 is MNHEY and CDR2 is SMNVEV in the germline V gene (reference sequence). The CDR3, as DNA: TGTGCCAGCACCCCAGGGACAGGCTTTACTGAAGCTTTCTTT. It codes for CASTPGTGFTEAFF.

This clone has more than one count but fewer than ten. One end of the junction fails to match germline, which may point to a read error. The rearrangement joins TRBV13 to TRBJ2-4; perhaps TRBD1 as D (6 bases). The CDR3 extends over 16 amino acids. Germline CDR1 PRHDT, CDR2 FYEKMQ (reference sequence). CDR3 coding DNA: TGTGCCAGCAGCCTAGGCAGGGGTGGGACCAAAAACATTCAGTACTTC. It yields the protein CASSLGRGGTKNIQYF.

This clone was picked up a small number of times. The chain uses TRBV19 and TRBJ2-3; 8 nucleotides line up with TRBD2. Germline values: CDR1 LNHDA, CDR2 SQIVND (reference sequence). This CDR3 contains 15 residues. V shed 7 bases, J shed 3 bases, and the junction held 9 bases outside the gene matches. CDR3 DNA sequence: TGTGCCAGTACCACAGAGCGGGGGCTTACAGATACGCAGTATTTT. Protein product: CASTTERGLTDTQYF.

This clone was seen only a few times. V and J are TRBV10-3 and TRBJ2-5, with TRBD2 matching 8 bases. Per the germline V gene, CDR1 is ENHRY and CDR2 is SYGVKD. V was pared by 4 bases and J by 4 bases, with 8 bases of the junction left unmatched. This CDR3 is built from 15 residues. The CDR3 nucleotides are TGTGCCATCAGTGCCCCCGGGGGGGCGGGAGAGACCCAGTACTTC. Its translation: CAISAPGGAGETQYF.

The chain carries TRBV5-1 and TRBJ2-3; TRBD1 aligns across 9 bases. The CDR3 consists of 15 residues. V gave up 2 bases and J gave up 1 base; unmatched junction bases: 2. Germline values: CDR1 SGHRS, CDR2 YFSETQ. CDR3 in DNA: TGCGCCAGCAGCTTCCGGACAGGGGGCACAGATACGCAGTATTTT. Translating it yields CASSFRTGGTDTQYF.

J is TRBJ2-6 and V is TRBV18, with D uncertain. CDR1 is KGHSH, CDR2 LQKENI, per germline. Trimming cost V 5 bases and J 6 bases, with 8 bases left between them. This CDR3 has 13 amino acids. The CDR3 sequence is CASSTLLANVLTF. The CDR3 DNA sequence: TGTGCCAGCTCAACCCTGTTGGCCAACGTCCTGACTTTC.

CDR3 loop: CASRGSPGELFF. The CDR3 region has the DNA TGTGCCAGCAGGGGGTCCCCTGGGGAACTGTTTTTT. The chain employs TRBV28 and TRBJ1-4; no firm D call. CDR1 and CDR2 (germline): MDHEN, SYDVKM. V dropped 6 bases and J dropped 12 bases, with 14 bases sitting between them. CDR3 size: 12 residues. Supplemented by reference TRBV28 and TRBJ1-4, the full variable domain reads DVKVTQSSRYLVKRTGEKVFLECVQDMDHENMFWYRQDPGLGLRLIYFSYDVKMKEKGDIPEGYSVSREKKERFSLILESASTNQTSMYLCASRGSPGELFFGSGTQLSVL.

The chain is built from TRBV7-2 and TRBJ2-1; either TRBD1 or TRBD2 may supply D (7 bases each). V was trimmed by 4 bases and J by 0 bases, leaving 16 bases between them. CDR3 length: 17 amino acids. Germline V gives CDR1 SGHTA, CDR2 FQGNSA. The CDR3: CASSSPQGGPSYNEQFF. CDR3 nucleotides: TGTGCCAGCAGCTCGCCCCAGGGGGGGCCCTCCTACAATGAGCAGTTCTTC.

CDR3 DNA sequence: TGTGCCAGCAGCGTAGAATACAGGGCCAATTCACCCCTCCACTTT. This codes for CASSVEYRANSPLHF. The rearrangement joins TRBV9 to TRBJ1-6; possibly TRBD1 for D (6 bases). Germline lookup yields CDR1 SGDLS and CDR2 YYNGEE. V shed 0 bases and J shed 7 bases, with 11 bases lying between them. The length of the CDR3 is 15 residues. Complete variable domain (other parts from reference TRBV9 and TRBJ1-6): DSGVTQTPKHLITATGQRVTLRCSPRSGDLSVYWYQQSLDQGLQFLIQYYNGEERAKGNILERFSAQQFPDLHSELNLSSLELGDSALYFCASSVEYRANSPLHFGNGTRLTVT.

This clone was recorded a few times. At the DNA level, this CDR3 is encoded by other sequences in the same sample as well. The rearrangement joins TRBV7-9 to TRBJ1-2; a weak D match, TRBD1 (5 bases). The germline CDR1 and CDR2 sequences are SEHNR and FQNEAQ (reference sequence). The CDR3 is 14 residues long. V lost 5 bases, J lost 2 bases, and 12 bases lay in between. The CDR3 DNA reads as TGTGCCAGCAGCCCCGGGACGGTAAACTATGGCTACACCTTC. It codes for CASSPGTVNYGYTF.

The J gene is TRBJ1-2, the V gene TRBV7-9, with 7 positions matching TRBD1. Germline V gene sequence: CDR1 SEHNR, CDR2 FQNEAQ (reference sequence). The CDR3 loop spans 17 amino acids. Trimming cost V 5 bases and J 8 bases; bases outside gene matches: 20. The DNA of the CDR3 is TGTGCCAGCAGCCCCCAAATCATCCGACAGGGAGCGCAAGGCTACACCTTC. Its protein product is CASSPQIIRQGAQGYTF. The whole variable domain, remainder taken from reference TRBV7-9 and TRBJ1-2, is DTGVSQNPRHKITKRGQNVTFRCDPISEHNRLYWYRQTLGQGPEFLTYFQNEAQLEKSRLLSDRFSAERPKGSFSTLEIQRTEQGDSAMYLCASSPQIIRQGAQGYTFGSGTRLTVV.

This clone was detected only a few times. The V gene is TRBV27, the J gene TRBJ1-5; maybe TRBD1 (5 bases). Germline V lookup: CDR1 MNHEY, CDR2 SMNVEV (reference sequence). The CDR3 sequence is 14 residues long. Trimming removed 4 bases from V and 1 base from J, with 8 bases in between. The CDR3: CASSSGDSNQPQHF. DNA for the CDR3: TGTGCCAGCAGTTCTGGGGACAGCAATCAGCCCCAGCATTTT.